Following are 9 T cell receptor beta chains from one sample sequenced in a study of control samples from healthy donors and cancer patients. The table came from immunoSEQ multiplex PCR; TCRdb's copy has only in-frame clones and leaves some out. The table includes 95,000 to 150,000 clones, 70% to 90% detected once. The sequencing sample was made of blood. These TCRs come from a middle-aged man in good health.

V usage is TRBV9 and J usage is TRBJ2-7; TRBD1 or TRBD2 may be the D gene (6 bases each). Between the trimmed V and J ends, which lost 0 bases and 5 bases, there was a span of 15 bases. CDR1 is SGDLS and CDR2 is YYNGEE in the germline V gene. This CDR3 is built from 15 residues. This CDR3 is CASSVGLGGPHEQYF. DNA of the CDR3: TGTGCCAGCAGCGTAGGGTTAGGGGGGCCCCACGAGCAGTACTTC.

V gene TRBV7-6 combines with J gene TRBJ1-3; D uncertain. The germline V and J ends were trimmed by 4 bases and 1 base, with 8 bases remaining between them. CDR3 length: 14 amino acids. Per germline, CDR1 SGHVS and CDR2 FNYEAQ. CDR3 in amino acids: CASSSGGSGNTIYF. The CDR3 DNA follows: TGTGCCAGCAGCTCTGGTGGATCTGGAAACACCATATATTTT. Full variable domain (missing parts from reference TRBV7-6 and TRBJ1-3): GAGVSQSPRYKVTKRGQDVALRCDPISGHVSLYWYRQALGQGPEFLTYFNYEAQQDKSGLPNDRFSAERPEGSISTLTIQRTEQRDSAMYRCASSSGGSGNTIYFGEGSWLTVV.

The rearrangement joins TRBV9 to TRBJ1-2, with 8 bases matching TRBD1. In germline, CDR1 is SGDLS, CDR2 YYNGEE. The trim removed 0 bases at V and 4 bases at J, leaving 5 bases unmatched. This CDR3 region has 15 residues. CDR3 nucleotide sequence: TGTGCCAGCAGCGTAGGGGGACAGGCCCTCTATGGCTACACCTTC. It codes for CASSVGGQALYGYTF.

The CDR3 spells CASSPPWAANTEAFF. CDR3 sequence (DNA): TGTGCCAGCAGCCCCCCGTGGGCGGCGAACACTGAAGCTTTCTTT. The rearrangement joins TRBV5-4 to TRBJ1-1; D is ambiguous. This CDR3 comprises 15 residues. V was clipped by 4 bases and J by 1 base, with 14 bases between them. The germline CDR1 and CDR2 sequences are SGHNT and YYREEE (reference sequence).

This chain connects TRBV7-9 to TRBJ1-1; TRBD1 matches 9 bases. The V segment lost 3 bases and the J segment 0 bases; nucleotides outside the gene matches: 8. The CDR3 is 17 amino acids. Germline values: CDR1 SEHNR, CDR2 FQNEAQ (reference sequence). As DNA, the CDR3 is TGTGCCAGCAGCTTGACAGGGGGGAAGGGCATGAACACTGAAGCTTTCTTT. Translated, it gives CASSLTGGKGMNTEAFF.

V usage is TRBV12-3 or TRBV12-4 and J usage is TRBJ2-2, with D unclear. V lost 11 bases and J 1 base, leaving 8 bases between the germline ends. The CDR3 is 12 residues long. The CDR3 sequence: CAPERNTGELFF. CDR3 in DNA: TGTGCCCCGGAGCGGAACACCGGGGAGCTGTTTTTT.

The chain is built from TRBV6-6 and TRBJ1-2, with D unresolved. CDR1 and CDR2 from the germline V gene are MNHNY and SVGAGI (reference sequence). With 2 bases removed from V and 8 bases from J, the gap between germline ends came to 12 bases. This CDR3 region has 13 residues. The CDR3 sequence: CASSYRRLAGYTF. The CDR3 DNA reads TGTGCCAGCAGTTACAGGCGGTTGGCGGGCTACACCTTC.

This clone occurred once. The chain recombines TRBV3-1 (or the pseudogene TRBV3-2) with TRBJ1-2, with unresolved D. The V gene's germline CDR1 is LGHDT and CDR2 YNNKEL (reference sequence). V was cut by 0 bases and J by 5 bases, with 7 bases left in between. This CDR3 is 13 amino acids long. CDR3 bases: TGTGCCAGCAGCCAAGATCCGAAATATGGCTACACCTTC. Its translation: CASSQDPKYGYTF.

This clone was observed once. CDR3 in DNA: TGTGCCAGCAGTGAACGGGGATCCTACGAGCAGTACTTC. Protein sequence: CASSERGSYEQYF. J is TRBJ2-7 and V is TRBV2, with D maybe TRBD2 (5 bases). Germline V gene lookup returns CDR1 SNHLY and CDR2 FYNNEI. This CDR3 is built from 13 residues. V lost 2 bases to trimming and J lost 1 base, with 6 bases between them. Drawing the rest from reference TRBV2 and TRBJ2-7, the complete variable domain is EPEVTQTPSHQVTQMGQEVILRCVPISNHLYFYWYRQILGQKVEFLVSFYNNEISEKSEIFDDQFSVERPDGSNFTLKIRSTKLEDSAMYFCASSERGSYEQYFGPGTRLTVT.